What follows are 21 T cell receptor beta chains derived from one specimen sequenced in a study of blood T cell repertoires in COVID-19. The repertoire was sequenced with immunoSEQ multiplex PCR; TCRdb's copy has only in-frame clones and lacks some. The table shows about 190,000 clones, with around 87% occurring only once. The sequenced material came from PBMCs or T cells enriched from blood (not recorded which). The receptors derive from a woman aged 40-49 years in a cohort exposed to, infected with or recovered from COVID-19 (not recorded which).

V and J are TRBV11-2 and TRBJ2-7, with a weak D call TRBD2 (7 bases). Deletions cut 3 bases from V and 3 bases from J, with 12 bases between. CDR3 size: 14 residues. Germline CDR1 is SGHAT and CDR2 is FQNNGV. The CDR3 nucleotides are TGTGCCAGCAGCTTCGGCGGGGGCGGCTACGAGCAGTACTTC. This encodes CASSFGGGGYEQYF. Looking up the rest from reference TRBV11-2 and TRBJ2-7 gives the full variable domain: EAGVAQSPRYKIIEKRQSVAFWCNPISGHATLYWYQQILGQGPKLLIQFQNNGVVDDSQLPKDRFSAERLKGVDSTLKIQPAKLEDSAVYLCASSFGGGGYEQYFGPGTRLTVT.

This chain's CDR3 is CASSQDPGGSSYEQYF. The CDR3 region has the DNA TGCGCCAGCAGCCAAGATCCGGGGGGGAGCTCCTACGAGCAGTACTTC. The chain couples TRBV4-3 to TRBJ2-7; TRBD2 agrees at 8 bases. The V segment lost 0 bases and the J segment 0 bases; nucleotides outside the gene matches: 4. Germline V lookup: CDR1 LGHNA, CDR2 YSLEER. The CDR3 consists of 16 residues.

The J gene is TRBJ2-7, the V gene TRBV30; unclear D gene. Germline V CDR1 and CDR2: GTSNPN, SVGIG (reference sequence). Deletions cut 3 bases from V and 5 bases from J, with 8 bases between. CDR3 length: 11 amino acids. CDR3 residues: CAWSGVHEQYF. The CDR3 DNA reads TGTGCCTGGAGCGGAGTGCACGAGCAGTACTTC.

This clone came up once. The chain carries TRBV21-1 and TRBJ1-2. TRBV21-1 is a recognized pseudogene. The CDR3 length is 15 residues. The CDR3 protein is CASSKAGSGSYGYTF. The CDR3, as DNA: TGTGCCAGCAGCAAAGCTGGGAGTGGGTCCTATGGCTACACCTTC.

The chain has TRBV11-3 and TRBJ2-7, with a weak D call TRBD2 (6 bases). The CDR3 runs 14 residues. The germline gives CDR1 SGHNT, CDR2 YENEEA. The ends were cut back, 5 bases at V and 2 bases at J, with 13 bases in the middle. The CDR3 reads CASSPPGETYEQYF. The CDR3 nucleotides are TGTGCCAGCAGCCCTCCGGGGGAGACCTACGAGCAGTACTTC.

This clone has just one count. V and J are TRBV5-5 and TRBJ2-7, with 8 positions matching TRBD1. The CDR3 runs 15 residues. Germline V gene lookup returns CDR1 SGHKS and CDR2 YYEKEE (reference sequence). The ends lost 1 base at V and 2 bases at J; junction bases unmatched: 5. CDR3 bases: TGTGCCAGCAGCTTGTTTGGGACAGGTACCTACGAGCAGTACTTC. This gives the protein CASSLFGTGTYEQYF.

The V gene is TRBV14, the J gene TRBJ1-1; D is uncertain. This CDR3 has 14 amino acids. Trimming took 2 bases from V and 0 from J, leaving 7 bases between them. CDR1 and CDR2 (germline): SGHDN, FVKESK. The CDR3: CASSQMSMNTEAFF. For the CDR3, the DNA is TGTGCCAGCAGCCAAATGTCTATGAACACTGAAGCTTTCTTT.

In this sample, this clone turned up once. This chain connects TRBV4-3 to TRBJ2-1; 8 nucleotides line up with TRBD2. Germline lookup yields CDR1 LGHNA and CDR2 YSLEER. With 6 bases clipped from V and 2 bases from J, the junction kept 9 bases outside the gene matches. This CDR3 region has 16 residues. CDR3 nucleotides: TGCGCCAGCAGACCTACTAGCGGTAGTGCCTACAATGAGCAGTTCTTC. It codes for CASRPTSGSAYNEQFF.

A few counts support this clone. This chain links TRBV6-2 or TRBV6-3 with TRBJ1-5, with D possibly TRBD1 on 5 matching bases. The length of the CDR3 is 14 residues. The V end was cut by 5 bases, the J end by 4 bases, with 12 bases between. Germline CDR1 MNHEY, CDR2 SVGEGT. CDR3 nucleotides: TGTGCCAGCAGTCTCCTCGACAGTAATCAGCCCCAGCATTTT. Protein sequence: CASSLLDSNQPQHF.

In nucleotides, the CDR3 is TGCAGCGTTGTGCCGGCAGGGGGCGGCAATCAGCCCCAGCATTTT. This codes for CSVVPAGGGNQPQHF. The V gene is TRBV29-1, the J gene TRBJ1-5; 8 bases align to TRBD1. The CDR3 has 15 amino acids. Germline values: CDR1 SQVTM, CDR2 ANQGSEA. The J segment lost 2 bases and the V segment lost 4 bases, leaving 7 bases of the junction unmatched. The variable domain in full, with the rest retrieved from reference TRBV29-1 and TRBJ1-5, is SAVISQKPSRDICQRGTSLTIQCQVDSQVTMMFWYRQQPGQSLTLIATANQGSEATYESGFVIDKFPISRPNLTFSTLTVSNMSPEDSSIYLCSVVPAGGGNQPQHFGDGTRLSIL.

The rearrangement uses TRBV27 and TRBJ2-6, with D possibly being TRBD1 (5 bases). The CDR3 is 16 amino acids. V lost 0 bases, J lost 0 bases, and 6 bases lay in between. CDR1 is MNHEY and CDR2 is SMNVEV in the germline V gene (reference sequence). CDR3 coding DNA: TGTGCCAGCAGTTTATCTGACAGCTCTGGGGCCAACGTCCTGACTTTC. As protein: CASSLSDSSGANVLTF.

CDR3 region: CASDRGTEAFF. Here the CDR3 DNA reads TGTGCCAGTGACCGGGGCACTGAAGCTTTCTTT. The rearrangement links TRBV7-9 to TRBJ1-1; D unresolved. The CDR3 length is 11 residues. V was shortened by 9 bases and J by 4 bases, with 9 bases between the two germline ends. Germline CDR1 SEHNR, CDR2 FQNEAQ (reference sequence).

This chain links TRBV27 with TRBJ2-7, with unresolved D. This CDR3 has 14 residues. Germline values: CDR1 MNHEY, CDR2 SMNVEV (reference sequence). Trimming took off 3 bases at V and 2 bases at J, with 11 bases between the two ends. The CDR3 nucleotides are TGTGCCAGCAGTTTTGTGGGCCAGACCTACGAGCAGTACTTC. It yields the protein CASSFVGQTYEQYF.

The CDR3 sequence is CASSAYRVTEAFF. In nucleotides, the CDR3 is TGTGCCAGCAGCGCGTACAGGGTTACTGAAGCTTTCTTT. The chain joins TRBV7-9 to TRBJ1-1; perhaps TRBD1 as D (6 bases). V lost 5 bases, J lost 5 bases, and 12 bases lay in between. The CDR3 spans 13 residues. From germline, CDR1 is SEHNR and CDR2 FQNEAQ (reference sequence).

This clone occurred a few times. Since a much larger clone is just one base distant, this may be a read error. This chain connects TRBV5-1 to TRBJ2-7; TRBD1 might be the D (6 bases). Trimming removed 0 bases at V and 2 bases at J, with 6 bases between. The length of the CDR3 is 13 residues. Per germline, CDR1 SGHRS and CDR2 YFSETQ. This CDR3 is CASSLDRAYEQYF. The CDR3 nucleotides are TGCGCCAGCAGCTTGGACAGGGCCTACGAGCAGTACTTC.

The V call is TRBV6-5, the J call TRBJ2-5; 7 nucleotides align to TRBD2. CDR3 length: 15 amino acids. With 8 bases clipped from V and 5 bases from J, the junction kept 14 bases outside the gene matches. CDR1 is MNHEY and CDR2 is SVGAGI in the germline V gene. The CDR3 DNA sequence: TGTGCCAGCTGGTCCCAGACTAGCTTCTCGGAGACCCAGTACTTC. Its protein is CASWSQTSFSETQYF.

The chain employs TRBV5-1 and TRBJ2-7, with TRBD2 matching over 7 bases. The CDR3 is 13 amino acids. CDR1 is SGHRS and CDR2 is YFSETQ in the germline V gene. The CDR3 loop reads CAIYALAAVEQYF. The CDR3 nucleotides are TGCGCGATATACGCGCTAGCGGCTGTCGAGCAGTACTTC.

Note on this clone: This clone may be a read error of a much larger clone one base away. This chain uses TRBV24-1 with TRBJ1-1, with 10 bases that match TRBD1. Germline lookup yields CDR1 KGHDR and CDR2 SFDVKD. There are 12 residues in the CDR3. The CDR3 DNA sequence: TGTGCCGCCAGACAGGGGGCAGAATTGGCTTTCTTT. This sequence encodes CAARQGAELAFF.

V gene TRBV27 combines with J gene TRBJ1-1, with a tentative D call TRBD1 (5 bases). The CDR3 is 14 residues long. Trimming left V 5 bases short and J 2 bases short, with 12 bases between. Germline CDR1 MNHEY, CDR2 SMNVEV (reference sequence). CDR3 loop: CASSIDSSNTEAFF. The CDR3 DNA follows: TGTGCCAGCAGTATTGACAGCTCTAACACTGAAGCTTTCTTT.

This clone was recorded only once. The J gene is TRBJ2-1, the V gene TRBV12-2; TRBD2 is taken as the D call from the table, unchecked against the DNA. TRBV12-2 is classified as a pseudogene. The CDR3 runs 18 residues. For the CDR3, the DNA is TGTGCAAGTCGTCCACACTTAAGGCCAGCGCCGGCCTACAATGAGCAGTTCTTC. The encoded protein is CASRPHLRPAPAYNEQFF.

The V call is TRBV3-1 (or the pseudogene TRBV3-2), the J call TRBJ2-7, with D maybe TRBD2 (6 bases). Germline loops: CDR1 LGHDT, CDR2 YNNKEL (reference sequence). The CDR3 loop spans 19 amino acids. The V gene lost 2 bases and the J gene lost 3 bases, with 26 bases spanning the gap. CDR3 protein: CASSQIGGTGSSASYEQYF. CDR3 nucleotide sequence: TGTGCCAGCAGCCAAATTGGCGGGACGGGATCCTCCGCTAGCTACGAGCAGTACTTC.